Listed below are T cell receptor beta chains from one sample, sequenced in a study of blood T cells in healthy people across ages. TCRdb analysed the 5' RACE reads with MiXCR anew, one entry per CDR3 protein. The data hold roughly 930,000 distinct CDR3 sequences, with roughly 50% observed a single time. Sequences were obtained from blood. All receptors come from a man younger than 45 in good health. Each CDR3 is given with its conserved first and last residue. D genes are given only for firm matches. Rows may omit the clone size; those that give it use once, few, many or a size class.

TRBV9	TRBJ2-3	-	few	TGTGCCACCCCCCAGGGCACAGATACGCAGTATTTT	CATPQGTDTQYF
TRBV11-2	TRBJ2-1	-	-	TGTGCCAGCAGCTTAAACGGTGGTGGGAGGCAGTTCTTC	CASSLNGGGRQFF
TRBV29-1	TRBJ2-1	-	-	TGCAGCGCTCTGATAGGGTTGGAGCAGTTCTTC	CSALIGLEQFF
TRBV5-1	TRBJ2-7	TRBD2	-	TGCGCCAGCGGATCGGCTAGCGGGGGGGATTTTTCCTACGAGCAGTACTTT	CASGSASGGDFSYEQYF
TRBV28	TRBJ1-4	TRBD1	-	TGTGCCAGCACCCTCACCACAGGGGCCCGGAAGACTAATGAAAAACTGTTTTTT	CASTLTTGARKTNEKLFF
TRBV6-2/TRBV6-3	TRBJ2-7	TRBD1	-	TGTGCCAGCAGTTACGCGACAGGGGGCAACTACGAGCAGTACTTC	CASSYATGGNYEQYF
TRBV7-2	TRBJ1-6	-	few	TGTGCCAGCAGCTTCGGGTTGACCAATAATTCACCCCTCCACTTT	CASSFGLTNNSPLHF
TRBV21-1	TRBJ2-3	-	-	TGTGCCAGCAGCAACGTTCGGGCACGACCGACAGATACGCAGTATTTT	CASSNVRARPTDTQYF
TRBV4-1	TRBJ2-5	TRBD2	-	TGCGCCAGCAGCCATCACGGGACTAGCGGGAGGAGGGGTGAGCAGTACTTC	CASSHHGTSGRRGEQYF
TRBV5-1	TRBJ1-2	-	-	TGCGCCAGCAGTGAGTCAAACTATGGCTACACCTTC	CASSESNYGYTF
TRBV11-1	TRBJ2-3	-	-	TGTGCCAGCAGCCAAACAAGTCAAGATACGCAGTATTTT	CASSQTSQDTQYF
TRBV27	TRBJ2-7	TRBD1	-	TGTGCCAGCAGTGTTTCACAGGGGGCCAACGAGCAGTACTTC	CASSVSQGANEQYF
TRBV6-1	TRBJ2-7	-	few	TGTGCCAGCAGGACCTTGAGAGGGCCGACCTACGAGCAGTACTTC	CASRTLRGPTYEQYF
TRBV29-1	TRBJ2-5	-	-	TGCAGCGCCGAGGAGGGGACCATGTACCAAGAGACCCAGTACTTC	CSAEEGTMYQETQYF
TRBV13	TRBJ2-3	-	few	TGTGCCAGCAGCCTGCGGACGCCCGCTCGTGGTCATACGCAGTATTTT	CASSLRTPARGHTQYF
TRBV12-3/TRBV12-4	TRBJ2-5	TRBD2	once	TGTGCCAGCAGTTTTCCCGGGACTAGCGGGGCGCCTAAAGAGACCCAGTACTTC	CASSFPGTSGAPKETQYF
TRBV7-2	TRBJ2-3	-	few	TGTGCCAGCAGCTTAGGAGGTATAGGTTTCGGCGATACGCAGTATTTT	CASSLGGIGFGDTQYF
TRBV11-2	TRBJ2-7	-	-	TGTGCCAGCAGCTTTGCCGAAGAGACCCGGTACTTC	CASSFAEETRYF
TRBV30	TRBJ1-2	-	-	TGTGCCTGGAGGGGGGTCGACTATGGCTACACCTTC	CAWRGVDYGYTF
TRBV28	TRBJ1-1	-	once	TGTGCCAGCAGTTTGAGAGTAGGTTGGGGGGCAAACACTGAAGCTTTCTTT	CASSLRVGWGANTEAFF
TRBV25-1	TRBJ2-4	TRBD2	-	TGTGCCAGCAGTGAATATCCAGCGGGGGGACAAGAGACCCGGTACTTC	CASSEYPAGGQETRYF
TRBV7-2	TRBJ2-7	-	many	TGTGCCAGCAGCTTAAGAACCTACGAGCAGTACTTC	CASSLRTYEQYF
TRBV9	TRBJ2-7	TRBD1	-	TGTGCCAGCAGCGTAGATGGACAGGGCCCCTACGAGCAGTACTTC	CASSVDGQGPYEQYF
TRBV20-1	TRBJ2-7	-	-	TGCAGTGCCTTACCGGAGGACGGAGCCTACGAGCAGTACTTC	CSALPEDGAYEQYF
TRBV11-1	TRBJ1-2	-	few	TGTGCCAGCAGCTCTCCCACCACCACGTCCGGACCCTATGGCTACACCTTC	CASSSPTTTSGPYGYTF
TRBV4-1	TRBJ1-2	-	-	TGCGCCAGCAGCCAAGAAGGACAGTTACTCAACTATGGCTACACCTTC	CASSQEGQLLNYGYTF
TRBV7-8	TRBJ2-7	-	once	TGTGCCAGCAGCTTATTCCAGGCAGCCGAGCAGTACTTC	CASSLFQAAEQYF
TRBV5-1	TRBJ2-1	TRBD2	-	TGCGCCAGCAGCTTGGGCGGGGGGTCCAGCTCCTACAATGAGCAGTTCTTC	CASSLGGGSSSYNEQFF
TRBV7-9	TRBJ2-1	TRBD2	-	TGTGCCAGCAGCCTAGCGGGGGCCCTCCACAATGAGCAGTTCTTC	CASSLAGALHNEQFF
TRBV4-1	TRBJ2-2	TRBD2	-	TGCGCCAGCAGCCAACTTCACGTCGGCGGGGGGAACACCGGGGAGCTGTTTTTT	CASSQLHVGGGNTGELFF
TRBV4-2	TRBJ2-1	-	few	TGTGCCAGCAGCCAAGATTCGGGGGTGGGGAGCTCCTACAATGAGCAGTTCTTC	CASSQDSGVGSSYNEQFF
TRBV27	TRBJ1-2	TRBD1	-	TGTGCCAGCTCAGGGACAGCGAACCACTATGGCTACACCTTC	CASSGTANHYGYTF
TRBV29-1	TRBJ1-1	-	-	TGCAGCGTTTCCCTAGGCAAGAACACTGAAGCTTTCTTT	CSVSLGKNTEAFF